Below are 27 T cell receptor beta chains sequenced from a single sample in a study of monozygotic twins with inflammatory bowel disease. TCRdb reworked the 5' RACE reads into one entry per CDR3 protein, no DNA. Its table lists 400,000 to 500,000 distinct CDR3 sequences. The sample was blood. These receptors were obtained from a human donor with ulcerative colitis or Crohn's disease, or a healthy co-twin of an affected twin (not recorded which).

The chain carries TRBV7-2 and TRBJ1-5. CDR3 length: 12 amino acids. The germline V gene encodes CDR1 SGHTA and CDR2 FQGNSA. This CDR3 is CASSLIGQPQHF.

This chain connects TRBV27 to TRBJ1-6; the D call from TCRdb, TRBD1, cannot be confirmed without DNA. In germline, CDR1 is MNHEY, CDR2 SMNVEV (reference sequence). This CDR3 is 14 amino acids long. The CDR3 loop reads CASSPDRGSSPLHF.

This rearrangement joins TRBV18 to TRBJ2-1; with no DNA, the TCRdb D assignment of TRBD2 cannot be verified. Germline values: CDR1 KGHSH, CDR2 LQKENI. There are 12 residues in the CDR3. CDR3 loop: CATRILANEQFF.

The CDR3 region is CASSIGRTTYNEQFF. This chain uses TRBV27 with TRBJ2-1; TCRdb's D call of TRBD1 is untestable without DNA. CDR3 length: 15 residues. Germline values: CDR1 MNHEY, CDR2 SMNVEV (reference sequence).

The genes are TRBV5-1 and TRBJ1-1; lacking DNA, the TRBD1 call made by TCRdb goes unchecked. The germline V gene encodes CDR1 SGHRS and CDR2 YFSETQ. The CDR3 is made up of 15 amino acids. CDR3 protein: CASMGTPGDKNEAFF.

This sequence joins TRBV29-1 and TRBJ1-6; TCRdb designates TRBD1, a call that cannot be tested without DNA. Germline CDR1 reads SQVTM; CDR2 reads ANQGSEA. The CDR3 runs 15 residues. The CDR3 loop reads CSAREDSSYNSPLHF.

J is TRBJ1-5 and V is TRBV20-1. Germline CDR1 and CDR2: DFQATT and SNEGSKA (reference sequence). This CDR3 has 13 amino acids. CDR3 amino acids: CSARGRVFQPQHF.

V usage is TRBV20-1 and J usage is TRBJ2-3. This CDR3 is 15 amino acids long. Germline CDR1 and CDR2: DFQATT and SNEGSKA (reference sequence). The CDR3 reads CSARDEGRFTDTQYF.

This rearrangement joins TRBV5-5 to TRBJ1-3; lacking DNA, the TRBD1 call made by TCRdb goes unchecked. CDR3 length: 13 residues. Germline assignment: CDR1 SGHKS and CDR2 YYEKEE (reference sequence). CDR3 residues: CASSQGTTASIYF.

The rearrangement links TRBV3-1 to TRBJ2-7; TCRdb's D call, TRBD2, is unchecked because there is no DNA. This CDR3 contains 14 residues. CDR1 is LGHDT and CDR2 is YNNKEL in the germline V gene (reference sequence). The CDR3 spells CASSQDRALGEQYF.

The rearrangement links TRBV5-6 to TRBJ2-5; TCRdb's D call, TRBD1, is unchecked because there is no DNA. Germline loops: CDR1 SGHDT, CDR2 YYEEEE. This CDR3 spans 15 amino acids. CDR3 sequence: CASSLTLGQGETQYF.

V gene TRBV10-3 combines with J gene TRBJ1-5; no DNA is available, so the TRBD1 call from TCRdb remains unchecked. Germline V gene data show CDR1 as ENHRY and CDR2 as SYGVKD. The CDR3 totals 17 residues. CDR3 amino acids: CAISDPGTPEGNQPQHF.

The chain recombines TRBV20-1 with TRBJ2-1; TCRdb proposes TRBD1, but this gene call is untestable without DNA. The CDR3 sequence is 15 residues long. Germline-derived CDR1 and CDR2 are DFQATT and SNEGSKA (reference sequence). CDR3 sequence reads: CSAQQGGSPYNEQFF.

CDR3 region: CASSPNVRFSGNTIYF. This rearrangement joins TRBV7-9 to TRBJ1-3. Germline CDR1 is SEHNR and CDR2 is FQNEAQ (reference sequence). The length of the CDR3 is 16 residues.

The CDR3 spells CAISVYGSAGELFF. J is TRBJ2-2 and V is TRBV10-3; TCRdb outputs TRBD2, but without DNA this stays unchecked. The length of the CDR3 is 14 residues. The germline V gene has CDR1 ENHRY and CDR2 SYGVKD.

V and J are TRBV20-1 and TRBJ2-7; the D call of TRBD1 rests on TCRdb alone, since no DNA is present to check it. Germline CDR1 is DFQATT and CDR2 is SNEGSKA (reference sequence). This CDR3 spans 14 amino acids. The CDR3 sequence is CSAWDIRERHEQYF.

The chain combines TRBV4-1 with TRBJ1-1. This CDR3 is built from 13 residues. Germline V gene sequence: CDR1 MGHRA, CDR2 YSYEKL. This chain's CDR3 is CASSHFSGDGAFF.

The gene calls are TRBV5-1 and TRBJ2-2. CDR1 SGHRS and CDR2 YFSETQ come from the germline V gene. CDR3 length: 17 amino acids. CDR3 loop: CASSLGRINANTGELFF.

The chain combines TRBV25-1 with TRBJ1-2; TCRdb gives TRBD1 as the D gene, but with no DNA this cannot be confirmed. CDR3 size: 14 residues. Germline V CDR1 and CDR2: MGHDK, SYGVNS. The CDR3 protein is CASGPTGGADGYTF.

The chain has TRBV5-1 and TRBJ2-3. CDR1 SGHRS and CDR2 YFSETQ come from the germline V gene. The CDR3 has 15 residues. CDR3 in amino acids: CASSLDAASTDTQYF.

The chain joins TRBV12-3 or TRBV12-4 to TRBJ1-2; the TCRdb D gene call, TRBD1, has no DNA to confirm it. The CDR3 is made up of 15 amino acids. The CDR3 is CASSFGGAGNYGYTF.

The V gene is TRBV11-2, the J gene TRBJ1-6; no DNA is available, so the TRBD1 call from TCRdb remains unchecked. Germline V gene data show CDR1 as SGHAT and CDR2 as FQNNGV. This CDR3 comprises 19 residues. The CDR3 sequence is CASSLGGGGPSSYNSPLHF.

This chain links TRBV28 with TRBJ1-3; TCRdb gives TRBD1 as the D gene, but with no DNA this cannot be confirmed. The CDR3 loop spans 17 amino acids. Germline V gene lookup returns CDR1 MDHEN and CDR2 SYDVKM. The chain's CDR3 is CASSLLLGTASGNTIYF.

The chain is built from TRBV29-1 and TRBJ2-7. The CDR3 is made up of 13 amino acids. CDR1 and CDR2 from the germline V gene are SQVTM and ANQGSEA. This CDR3 is CSVVDTNSYEQYF.

V and J are TRBV28 and TRBJ2-2; TCRdb indicates TRBD1, and absent DNA this call remains unverified. CDR1 is MDHEN and CDR2 is SYDVKM in the germline V gene. This CDR3 contains 14 residues. CDR3 protein: CASISRGSTGELFF.

This sequence joins TRBV15 and TRBJ2-7; checking the TCRdb D call of TRBD1 is not possible without DNA. The CDR3 has 15 amino acids. Germline V gene data show CDR1 as LNHNV and CDR2 as YYDKDF (reference sequence). CDR3 in amino acids: CATSRDPLLTGEQYF. Combining the CDR3 with reference TRBV15 and TRBJ2-7 gives the whole variable domain DAMVIQNPRYQVTQFGKPVTLSCSQTLNHNVMYWYQQKSSQAPKLLFHYYDKDFNNEADTPDNFQSRRPNTSFCFLDIRSPGLGDTAMYLCATSRDPLLTGEQYFGPGTRLTVT.

The chain couples TRBV4-3 to TRBJ2-4. CDR1 and CDR2 from the germline V gene are LGHNA and YSLEER. The CDR3 is 14 amino acids. This CDR3 is CASSQDFDRGIQYF.